This paragraph reports one T cell receptor (beta chain). This record comes from a study of beta chain features in type 1 diabetes. TCRB transcripts that were expressed got sequenced, as all of the isolated RNA had been reverse transcribed. Clones were read by immunoSEQ multiplex PCR, and TCRdb kept only the in-frame ones, dropping some. The data contain over 700,000 clones, roughly 17% of them singletons. The CDR3 runs 14 residues. Unmatched junction bases numbered 9, after V lost 7 bases and J lost 6 bases. Germline V gene data show CDR1 as MDHEN and CDR2 as SYDVKM. The sequencing sample was made of naive CD4+ T cells from blood. This sequence was found in a woman aged 18-35 years in good health. This chain links TRBV28 with TRBJ2-1; the match to TRBD2 covers 7 bases. This chain's CDR3 is CASMGGSMSNEQFF. As DNA, the CDR3 is TGTGCCAGCATGGGCGGGAGTATGTCCAATGAGCAGTTCTTC.